This paragraph covers one TCR beta chain sequence. Its target antigen remains unknown. No clone much larger than this one lies a single base away; base qualities are absent. This sample includes further DNA sequences coding for the same CDR3. The record originates from a study of blood T cell repertoires in COVID-19 (dated by TCRdb to 2020 to 2021). Regarding the complete study: Samples from collaborators originated in the United States, Italy and Spain and spanned both the acute and convalescent phases of COVID-19. A de-identified subject ID, COVID-19 status, age in years and sex were almost always included in the sample metadata. Subjects who had been exposed to COVID-19, were actively infected with it, or had recovered from it provided the deeply sampled blood TCRbeta repertoires that made up the dataset. The prospective study material was composed of cDNA or gDNA derived from T cells, B-cell-depleted T cells, or PBMCs. Where available, HLA class I and class II types were taken from metadata supplied by the sample provider and were not determined by assay-based typing. The repertoires were released in a freely available public database meant as a resource for research on the immune response to SARS-CoV-2. The samples were drawn from the first 160 participants of the ongoing ImmuneRACE study and from over 950 subjects provided by 6 global collaborators.

V lost 5 bases and J lost 2 bases; the stretch between them is 8 bases long. The CDR3 runs 13 residues from the cysteine to the phenylalanine. Only the CDR3 region is kept as DNA, spanning 39 bases read in frame from base 1. As encoded in the germline V gene, CDR1 is KGHDR while CDR2 is SFDVKD. One collaborating source in Seattle enrolled patients while the patients were actively infected and followed the patients over time throughout the course of disease. Collaborating institutions collected whole blood in K2EDTA tubes following their own protocols. Collaborator samples were shipped for TCRbeta analysis as frozen whole blood, isolated PBMCs, or DNA extracted from either sample type. What the study reported, not specific to this receptor: The amount of clinical and demographic metadata varied by source and participant and was provided uncurated.

TCRbeta CDR3 regions were amplified from genomic DNA using the immunoSEQ Assay, a bias-controlled multiplex PCR. The paper's data handling went like this. Within the assay, amplification of reference gene primers was used to estimate how many nucleated cells each sample contained. Sequence reads were collapsed and filtered to measure the absolute abundance of every unique TCRbeta CDR3 rearrangement. For each sample, productive Simpson clonality was calculated as the square root of Simpson's diversity index over productive rearrangements. As stored in TCRdb, this immuneACCESS dataset retains in-frame rearrangements with V and J assigned. A fraction of the clones does not appear; measured against another copy, unresolved V genes explain less than half of the discrepancy, and the remainder lacks a known reason. The V and J calls and clone size are taken from that table; D and trimming were inferred from the DNA. Across this sample there are 450,000 or so clones, with roughly 87% seen only once. The top ten constitute approximately 0.9% of the sample.

Sequences were obtained from peripheral blood. This chain is built from TRBV24-1 and TRBJ2-5, with a weak D call of TRBD1 (5 bases match). The TCR comes from a man between 18 and 29 years old with COVID-19, enrolled during active disease. The CDR3 is CATSGGPQETQYF. The bases are TGTGCCACCAGTGGGGGCCCGCAAGAGACCCAGTACTTC.